One sample yielded the 2 T cell receptor beta chains listed below, sequenced in a study of CD8+ T cells in alopecia areata. RNA extraction and reverse transcription yielded cDNA as sequencing template. TCRdb's table, derived via immunoSEQ multiplex PCR, lists solely in-frame clones and lacks some. The sample has roughly 250,000 clones, roughly two thirds seen once. The specimen was CD4+ T cells sorted from blood, collected at week 0. The receptor source for this set is a human donor with alopecia areata.

This clone was observed a handful of times. This chain links TRBV6-5 with TRBJ1-5; D is ambiguous. The CDR3 loop spans 14 amino acids. Between the trimmed V and J ends, which lost 6 bases and 5 bases, there was a span of 14 bases. Germline V lookup: CDR1 MNHEY, CDR2 SVGAGI. The CDR3, as DNA: TGTGCCAGCAGCTACCTGGGGTTGGATCAGCCCCAGCATTTT. Residues: CASSYLGLDQPQHF.

This clone was picked up one time. The chain employs TRBV2 and TRBJ1-1, with a tentative D call TRBD1 (5 bases). Germline V CDR1 and CDR2: SNHLY, FYNNEI. CDR3 size: 14 residues. V lost 4 bases and J lost 3, with 12 bases in between. The CDR3 sequence: CASSVSEGYTEAFF. The DNA for the CDR3 is TGTGCCAGCAGTGTGTCAGAGGGGTACACTGAAGCTTTCTTT.